The 22 T cell receptor beta chains below all came from one sample that was sequenced in a study of CD8+ T cells in alopecia areata. cDNA prepared by RNA extraction and subsequent reverse transcription served as the template for sequencing. Some clones are missing from TCRdb's copy, which holds only in-frame ones; the method was immunoSEQ multiplex PCR. The data contain 150,000 to 200,000 clones, about 66% of them singletons. Sequencing was performed on CD8+ T cells sorted from blood, taken at week 0. Receptors originate from a human donor with alopecia areata.

The CDR3: CASSYSGASYNEQFF. The CDR3 nucleotides read TGTGCCAGCAGTTACTCGGGGGCCTCCTACAATGAGCAGTTCTTC. The chain carries TRBV6-6 and TRBJ2-1; D perhaps matches TRBD1 (6 bases). Looked up from germline, CDR1 is MNHNY and CDR2 is SVGAGI (reference sequence). The CDR3 is 15 residues long. The germline V and J ends were trimmed by 0 bases and 0 bases, with 6 bases remaining between them.

This clone was seen once. V gene TRBV7-3 combines with J gene TRBJ2-3, with D maybe TRBD2 (5 bases). Looked up from germline, CDR1 is SGHTA and CDR2 is FQGTGA. CDR3 length: 15 amino acids. V was cut by 3 bases and J by 4 bases, with 14 bases left in between. Here the CDR3 reads CASSLSGSPADTQYF. In DNA, the CDR3 is TGTGCCAGCAGCTTGTCGGGGTCTCCCGCAGATACGCAGTATTTT. Complete variable domain (other parts from reference TRBV7-3 and TRBJ2-3): GAGVSQTPSNKVTEKGKYVELRCDPISGHTALYWYRQSLGQGPEFLIYFQGTGAADDSGLPNDRFFAVRPEGSVSTLKIQRTERGDSAVYLCASSLSGSPADTQYFGPGTRLTVL.

This clone was counted a few times. The chain uses TRBV13 and TRBJ2-7, with a weak D call TRBD2 (5 bases). Trimming pared 5 bases from V and 2 bases from J, leaving 13 bases between. Germline loops: CDR1 PRHDT, CDR2 FYEKMQ (reference sequence). The CDR3 is made up of 14 amino acids. CDR3 DNA sequence: TGTGCCAGCAGCGGAGGAGCGGAACCCTACGAGCAGTACTTC. Its translation: CASSGGAEPYEQYF.

Here the CDR3 reads CAWSVGTGIEQYF. In DNA form, the CDR3 reads TGTGCCTGGAGTGTAGGGACAGGGATCGAGCAGTACTTC. The chain combines TRBV30 with TRBJ2-7; 9 bases fit TRBD1. The CDR3 runs to 13 residues. Per the germline V gene, CDR1 is GTSNPN and CDR2 is SVGIG (reference sequence). With V trimmed by 0 bases and J by 6 bases, 3 bases remained unmatched.

This sequence joins TRBV30 and TRBJ2-7; perhaps TRBD2 as D (7 bases). Germline CDR1 is GTSNPN and CDR2 is SVGIG (reference sequence). Trimming stripped 8 bases from V and 3 bases from J, with 20 bases between. This CDR3 has 14 amino acids. The CDR3 protein is CAGGAGTPLYEQYF. The CDR3 nucleotides are TGTGCCGGGGGGGCCGGAACGCCACTCTACGAGCAGTACTTC.

This sequence joins TRBV6-6 and TRBJ1-1; D possibly corresponds to TRBD1 (6 bases). CDR3 size: 16 residues. V was clipped by 5 bases and J by 0 bases, with 16 bases between them. Germline CDR1 MNHNY, CDR2 SVGAGI (reference sequence). The DNA for the CDR3 is TGTGCCAGCAGTCGGGGTTGGGGGGCTCTGAACACTGAAGCTTTCTTT. This sequence encodes CASSRGWGALNTEAFF.

This clone was seen only a few times. The gene calls are TRBV7-2 and TRBJ2-7; tentatively, D is TRBD1 (5 bases). V was shortened by 5 bases and J by 0 bases, with 26 bases between the two germline ends. The germline V gene encodes CDR1 SGHTA and CDR2 FQGNSA. The CDR3 consists of 19 residues. The CDR3 DNA is TGTGCCAGCAGCCAAGGGGTTCGTCTAGGACCACCAAGCTCCTACGAGCAGTACTTC. Protein sequence: CASSQGVRLGPPSSYEQYF.

The rearrangement joins TRBV7-8 to TRBJ2-1, with D perhaps TRBD2 (5 bases). Trimming pared 3 bases from V and 10 bases from J, leaving 7 bases between. Germline CDR1 and CDR2: SGHVS and FQNEAQ. The CDR3 sequence is 11 residues long. CDR3 in DNA: TGTGCCAGCAGCTTTGGCGGGGAGCAGTTCTTC. Residues: CASSFGGEQFF.

A note on this clone: The same CDR3 also results from other DNA sequences found in this sample. The V gene is TRBV30, the J gene TRBJ2-5; TRBD1 is a possible D gene (5 bases). Looked up from germline, CDR1 is GTSNPN and CDR2 is SVGIG (reference sequence). Trimming cost V 2 bases and J 1 base, with 8 bases left between them. The CDR3 is made up of 13 amino acids. The CDR3 loop is CAWSPDSQETQYF. The CDR3, as DNA: TGTGCCTGGAGTCCAGACAGCCAAGAGACCCAGTACTTC. Drawing the rest from reference TRBV30 and TRBJ2-5, the complete variable domain is SQTIHQWPATLVQPVGSPLSLECTVEGTSNPNLYWYRQAAGRGLQLLFYSVGIGQISSEVPQNLSASRPQDRQFILSSKKLLLSDSGFYLCAWSPDSQETQYFGPGTRLLVL.

The table lists this clone with a few counts. The CDR3, as DNA: TGCGCCAGCAGCTTGGTGAGTCCGAGGGGCACAGATACGCAGTATTTT. Its translation: CASSLVSPRGTDTQYF. This chain connects TRBV5-1 to TRBJ2-3; maybe TRBD2 (5 bases). The CDR3 runs to 16 residues. Germline V lookup: CDR1 SGHRS, CDR2 YFSETQ. V lost 0 bases and J lost 1, with 12 bases in between.

The rearrangement uses TRBV9 and TRBJ1-2; TRBD1 aligns across 12 bases. Germline trimming cut 3 bases from V and 3 bases from J; bases unmatched to any gene: 6. The CDR3 extends over 16 amino acids. From germline, CDR1 is SGDLS and CDR2 YYNGEE. The CDR3 DNA reads TGTGCCAGCAGCGCGGCCGGGACAGGGGGCTACTATGGCTACACCTTC. The encoded protein is CASSAAGTGGYYGYTF.

The V call is TRBV29-1, the J call TRBJ1-2, with TRBD1 as a possible D gene (5 bases). The V end was cut by 3 bases, the J end by 6 bases, with 8 bases between. This CDR3 has 11 amino acids. Germline V CDR1 and CDR2: SQVTM, ANQGSEA. The CDR3 region has the DNA TGCAGCGTTGAGAACAGGAATGGCTACACCTTC. This codes for CSVENRNGYTF.

The V call is TRBV11-1, the J call TRBJ2-3; TRBD1 is a possible D gene (5 bases). V lost 7 bases and J lost 6, with 11 bases in between. This CDR3 comprises 12 residues. CDR1 is SGHAT and CDR2 is FQDESV in the germline V gene (reference sequence). The CDR3 sequence is CASTQGGDTQYF. The CDR3 DNA sequence: TGTGCCAGCACCCAGGGTGGGGATACGCAGTATTTT.

This rearrangement joins TRBV6-5 to TRBJ1-4; 9 nucleotides match TRBD1. Per the germline V gene, CDR1 is MNHEY and CDR2 is SVGAGI. Trimming took 6 bases from V and 7 from J; bases not matched to a gene: 3. The CDR3 extends over 13 amino acids. Written as DNA, the CDR3 is TGTGCCAGCAGCCCGGACAGGGGTGAAAAACTGTTTTTT. Its translation is CASSPDRGEKLFF.

V is TRBV7-9 and J is TRBJ1-3, with D unresolved. Trimming stripped 5 bases from V and 15 bases from J, with 20 bases between. CDR3 length equals 13 residues. Germline lookup yields CDR1 SEHNR and CDR2 FQNEAQ (reference sequence). The CDR3 DNA reads TGTGCCAGCAGCCAAGATCTTAGCGCGGGCCGATATTTT. This encodes CASSQDLSAGRYF.

V usage is TRBV30 and J usage is TRBJ2-1; TRBD2 agrees at 11 bases. This CDR3 spans 20 amino acids. V was pared by 1 base and J by 0 bases, with 14 bases of the junction left unmatched. Germline CDR1 is GTSNPN and CDR2 is SVGIG (reference sequence). The CDR3 spells CAWSDPAASGGSSSYNEQFF. CDR3 sequence (DNA): TGTGCCTGGAGTGACCCCGCGGCTAGCGGGGGGTCAAGCTCCTACAATGAGCAGTTCTTC.

The chain joins TRBV28 to TRBJ1-5; a weak D match, TRBD1 (6 bases). This CDR3 has 14 amino acids. The V gene's germline CDR1 is MDHEN and CDR2 SYDVKM. The CDR3 spells CATGGRISNQPQHF. The CDR3 nucleotides are TGTGCTACCGGGGGGCGGATAAGCAATCAGCCCCAGCATTTT. Supplemented by reference TRBV28 and TRBJ1-5, the full variable domain reads DVKVTQSSRYLVKRTGEKVFLECVQDMDHENMFWYRQDPGLGLRLIYFSYDVKMKEKGDIPEGYSVSREKKERFSLILESASTNQTSMYLCATGGRISNQPQHFGDGTRLSIL.

This clone has just one count. The chain links TRBV29-1 to TRBJ2-2; D gene ambiguous. The V end was cut by 3 bases, the J end by 5 bases, with 10 bases between. The CDR3 loop spans 13 amino acids. Per the germline V gene, CDR1 is SQVTM and CDR2 is ANQGSEA. The CDR3 nucleotides read TGCAGCGTTGAGGCGGCAAGGACCGGGGAGCTGTTTTTT. Translation: CSVEAARTGELFF.

This clone has more than one count but fewer than ten. The chain carries TRBV7-8 and TRBJ1-1; D remains unclear. CDR1 is SGHVS and CDR2 is FQNEAQ in the germline V gene. Trimming took 5 bases from V and 4 from J, leaving 8 bases between them. The CDR3 spans 12 residues. The CDR3 region is CASSLGSTEAFF. In DNA form, the CDR3 reads TGTGCCAGCAGCCTAGGTAGCACTGAAGCTTTCTTT.

V is TRBV7-9 and J is TRBJ2-5, with D uncertain. This CDR3 contains 11 residues. V lost 4 bases to trimming and J lost 4 bases, with 4 bases between them. Germline values: CDR1 SEHNR, CDR2 FQNEAQ (reference sequence). CDR3 sequence (DNA): TGTGCCAGCAGCTCGCGAGAGACCCAGTACTTC. It encodes CASSSRETQYF.

J is TRBJ2-5 and V is TRBV9, with D possibly being TRBD2 (5 bases). Germline V lookup: CDR1 SGDLS, CDR2 YYNGEE. The CDR3 has 14 residues. V gave up 0 bases and J gave up 1 base, with 7 bases separating them. The CDR3 bases are TGTGCCAGCAGCGTAGTTGGGAGCCAAGAGACCCAGTACTTC. Translation: CASSVVGSQETQYF.

The V gene is TRBV2, the J gene TRBJ2-3; the match to TRBD2 covers 10 bases. Germline V gene lookup returns CDR1 SNHLY and CDR2 FYNNEI. This CDR3 is built from 15 residues. J gave up 2 bases and V 8 bases, and 7 bases lay outside the gene matches. The CDR3 DNA reads as TGTGCCAGCCGGATAGCGGGGGGACCCACAGATACGCAGTATTTT. It specifies CASRIAGGPTDTQYF.